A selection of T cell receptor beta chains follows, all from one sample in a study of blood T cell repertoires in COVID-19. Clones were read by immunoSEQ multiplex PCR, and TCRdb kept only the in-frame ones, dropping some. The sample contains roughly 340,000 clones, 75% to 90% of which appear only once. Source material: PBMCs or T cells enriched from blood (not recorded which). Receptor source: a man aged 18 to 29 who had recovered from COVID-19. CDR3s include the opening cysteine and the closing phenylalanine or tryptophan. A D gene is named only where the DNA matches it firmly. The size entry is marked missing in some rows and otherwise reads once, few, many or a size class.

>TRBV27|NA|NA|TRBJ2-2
TGTGCCAGCAGTCCACAGGGTACCGGGGAGCTGTTTTTT
CASSPQGTGELFF
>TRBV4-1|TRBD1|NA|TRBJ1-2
TGCGCCAGCAGCTCCCCCGGACAGGGGCGGGATGGCTACACCTTC
CASSSPGQGRDGYTF
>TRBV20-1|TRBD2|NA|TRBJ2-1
TGCAGTGCTAGTTTCCAGGCTAGCGGGAGTGGGAATGAGCAGTTCTTC
CSASFQASGSGNEQFF
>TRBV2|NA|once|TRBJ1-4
TGTGCCAGCAGGGCGGGCTTAAATGAAAAACTGTTTTTT
CASRAGLNEKLFF
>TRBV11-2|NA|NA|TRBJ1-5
TGTGCCAGCAGCTTGGTGGAGGGCAATCAGCCCCAGCATTTT
CASSLVEGNQPQHF
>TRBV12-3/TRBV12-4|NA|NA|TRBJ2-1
TGTGCCAGCAGTTTCATTGGGCCCAATGAGCAGTTCTTC
CASSFIGPNEQFF
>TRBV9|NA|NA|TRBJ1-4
TGTGCCAGCAGCGTAGAGCCGGAGGGGGGGAATGAAAAACTGTTTTTT
CASSVEPEGGNEKLFF
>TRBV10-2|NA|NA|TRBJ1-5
TGCGCCAGCAGTGACCGGGGAAACAATCAGCCCCAGCATTTT
CASSDRGNNQPQHF
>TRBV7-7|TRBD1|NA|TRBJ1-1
TGTGCCAGCAGCTTGGGACAGGGGACTGAAGCTTTCTTT
CASSLGQGTEAFF
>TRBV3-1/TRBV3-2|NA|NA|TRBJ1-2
TGTGCCAGCAGCCAACAGGGTAGCTATGGCTACACCTTC
CASSQQGSYGYTF
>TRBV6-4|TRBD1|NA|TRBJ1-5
TGTGCCAGCAACGTGACAGGGGCGGGATATAGCAATCAGCCCCAGCATTTT
CASNVTGAGYSNQPQHF
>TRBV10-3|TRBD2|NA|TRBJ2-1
TGTGCCATCAGTGAGTCGATGGGATCCAAGCGGGGGGCTCACAATGAGCAGTTCTTC
CAISESMGSKRGAHNEQFF
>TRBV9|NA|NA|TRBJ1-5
TGTGCCAGCAGCACCTCAGGGTCTCCTAATCAGCCCCAGCATTTT
CASSTSGSPNQPQHF
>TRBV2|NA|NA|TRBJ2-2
TGTGCCAGCAGGCAGGACAGCGCGAACACCGGGGAGCTGTTTTTT
CASRQDSANTGELFF
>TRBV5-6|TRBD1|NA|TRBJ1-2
TGTGCCAGCAGCCCGAAGTCCCCGGGACAGATACGCTATGGCTACACCTTC
CASSPKSPGQIRYGYTF
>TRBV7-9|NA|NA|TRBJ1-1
TGTGCCAGCAGCTCTCGGGAAGGATTAAACACTGAAGCTTTCTTT
CASSSREGLNTEAFF
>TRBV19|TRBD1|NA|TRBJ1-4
TGTGCCAGTAGTCCCCAAGCACAGGGGCGGGTTGAAAAACTGTTTTTT
CASSPQAQGRVEKLFF
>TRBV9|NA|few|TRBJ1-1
TGTGCCAGCAGCGTAGGGTCCTCGGACACTGAAGCTTTCTTT
CASSVGSSDTEAFF
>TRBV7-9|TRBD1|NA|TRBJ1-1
TGTGCCAGCAGCTTAGGGACAGGGGCGAACACTGAAGCTTTCTTT
CASSLGTGANTEAFF
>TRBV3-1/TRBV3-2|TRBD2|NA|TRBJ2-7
TGTGCCAGCAGTCCTAAGACTAGCGGGAGGGCTTTCTCCTACGAGCAGTACTTC
CASSPKTSGRAFSYEQYF
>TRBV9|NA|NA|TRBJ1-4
TGTGCCAGCAGCGTAGGCGGGACTGCTGGCGATGAAAAACTGTTTTTT
CASSVGGTAGDEKLFF
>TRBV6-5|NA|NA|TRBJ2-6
TGTGCCAGCGGTCAGGTTTCTGGGGCCAACGTCCTGACTTTC
CASGQVSGANVLTF
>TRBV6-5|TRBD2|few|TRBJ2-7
TGTGCCAGCAGTTACAAGCCGGGAGGGTCCAACGAGCAGTACTTC
CASSYKPGGSNEQYF
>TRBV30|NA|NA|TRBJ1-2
TGTGCCTGGGGGACTAAGGCTATCTATGGCTACACCTTC
CAWGTKAIYGYTF
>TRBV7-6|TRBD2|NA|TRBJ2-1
TGTGCCAGCAGCGGTCTCCCGGGACTAGAGCAGTTCTTC
CASSGLPGLEQFF
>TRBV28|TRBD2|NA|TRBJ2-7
TGTGCCAGCAGTTTATTTTGGGACTACCCGTACGAGCAGTACTTC
CASSLFWDYPYEQYF
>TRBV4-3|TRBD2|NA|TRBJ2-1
TGCGCCAGCAGCCAAGGACGTGGTTTAGCGGGAGAACAGCAGTTCTTC
CASSQGRGLAGEQQFF
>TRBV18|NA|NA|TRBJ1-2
TGTGCCAGCTCGGGGTCAGACAGGCTCTATGGCTACACCTTC
CASSGSDRLYGYTF
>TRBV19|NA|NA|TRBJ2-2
TGTGCCAGTAGTATCGCAGGGTCGACCACCGGGGAGCTGTTTTTT
CASSIAGSTTGELFF
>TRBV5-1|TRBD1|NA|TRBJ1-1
TGCGCCAGCAGCCCGGACAGGGGGGCGAACACTGAAGCTTTCTTT
CASSPDRGANTEAFF
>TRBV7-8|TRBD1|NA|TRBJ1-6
TGTGCCAGCAGTGGACAGGGGACCTCACCCCTCCACTTT
CASSGQGTSPLHF
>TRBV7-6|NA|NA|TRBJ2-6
TGTGCCAGCAGCCAACCAGGCGGGAACTCTGGGGCCAACGTCCTGACTTTC
CASSQPGGNSGANVLTF
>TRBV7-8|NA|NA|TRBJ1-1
TGTGCCAGCAGCTTAGGCGAATGGAACACTGAAGCTTTCTTT
CASSLGEWNTEAFF
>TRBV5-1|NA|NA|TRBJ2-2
TGCGCCAGCAGTGCGGGGGACAGGACGAACACCGGGGAGCTGTTTTTT
CASSAGDRTNTGELFF
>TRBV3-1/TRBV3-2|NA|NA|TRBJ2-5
TGTGCCAGCAGCCCCGGGCAAGAGACCCAGTACTTC
CASSPGQETQYF
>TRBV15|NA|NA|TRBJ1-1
TGTGCCACCAGCAGAGATCCGGGGGGAGAAGCTTTCTTT
CATSRDPGGEAFF
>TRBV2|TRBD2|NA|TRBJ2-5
TGTGCCAGCCAGCGGGGGGGGCAGCAAGAGACCCAGTACTTC
CASQRGGQQETQYF
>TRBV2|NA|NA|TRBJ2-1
TGTGCCAGCCGTGCTTCAACTTACAATGAGCAGTTCTTC
CASRASTYNEQFF
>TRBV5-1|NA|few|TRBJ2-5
TGCGCCAGCAGCCCCGGACAGCCGCAAGAGACCCAGTACTTC
CASSPGQPQETQYF
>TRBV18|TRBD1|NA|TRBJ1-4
TGTGCCAGCTCACAAAACAGGGGGCAAGAAGAAAAACTGTTTTTT
CASSQNRGQEEKLFF
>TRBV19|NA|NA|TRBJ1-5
TGTGCCAGTAGTCAACCGGGGGATGGTCAGCCCCAGCATTTT
CASSQPGDGQPQHF
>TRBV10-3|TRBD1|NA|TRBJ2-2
TGTGCCATCAGTGGGGGACAGGCGTTCACCGGGGAGCTGTTTTTT
CAISGGQAFTGELFF
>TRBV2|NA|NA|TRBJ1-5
TGTGCCAGCAGTATATCGCGGGGCAATCAGCCCCAGCATTTT
CASSISRGNQPQHF
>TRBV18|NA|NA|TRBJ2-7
TGTGCCAGCTCAAGGGACTCCCAGATGGGAGAGCAGTACTTC
CASSRDSQMGEQYF
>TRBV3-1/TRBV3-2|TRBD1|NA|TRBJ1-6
TGTGCCAGCAGCCACGGTGGACAGGCCCATTCACCCCTCCACTTT
CASSHGGQAHSPLHF
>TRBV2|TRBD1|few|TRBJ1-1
TGTGCCAGCAGTACCAGGGACAGTGGGAACACTGAAGCTTTCTTT
CASSTRDSGNTEAFF
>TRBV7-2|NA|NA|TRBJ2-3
TGTGCCAGCAGCTTCCCGGAGCGGGGCACAGATACGCAGTATTTT
CASSFPERGTDTQYF
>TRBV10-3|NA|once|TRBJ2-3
TGTGCCATCAGTGAGTTTTCTGCAACTATGGCAGATACGCAGTATTTT
CAISEFSATMADTQYF
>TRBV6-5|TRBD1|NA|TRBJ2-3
TGTGCCAGTTCCGGGACAGGGATCAAAGATACGCAGTATTTT
CASSGTGIKDTQYF
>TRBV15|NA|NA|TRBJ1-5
TGTGCCACCAGCAACAGGAAAAATCAGCCCCAGCATTTT
CATSNRKNQPQHF
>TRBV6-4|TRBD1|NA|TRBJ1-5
TGTGCCAGCAGTCCCGGGACAGGGGCCGGTCAGCCCCAGCATTTT
CASSPGTGAGQPQHF
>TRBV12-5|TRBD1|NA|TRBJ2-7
TGTGCTAGTGCGGACTCCGGGACAGGGCGCGAGCAGTACTTC
CASADSGTGREQYF
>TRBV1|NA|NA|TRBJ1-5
TGCACCAGCAGCCAAGAGCAACGGACCGGGACAAGAGTTTATAGCAATCAGCCCCAGCATTTT
CTSSQEQRTGTRVYSNQPQHF
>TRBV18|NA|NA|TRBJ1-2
TGTGCCAGCTCACCCTCCCGCGATCTCTCTAACTATGGCTACACCTTC
CASSPSRDLSNYGYTF
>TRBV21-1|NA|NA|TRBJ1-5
TGTGCCAGCAGCAAAGCCGTCCGGGACAGGGAAGGACATAAGGGTCAGCCCCAGCATTTT
CASSKAVRDREGHKGQPQHF
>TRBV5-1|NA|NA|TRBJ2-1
TGCGCCAGCAGCGGGGCGCCTTACAATGAGCAGTTCTTC
CASSGAPYNEQFF
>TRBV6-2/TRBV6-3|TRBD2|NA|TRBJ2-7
TGTGCCAGCAGCACTAGCGCGAGCTCCTACGAGCAGTACTTC
CASSTSASSYEQYF
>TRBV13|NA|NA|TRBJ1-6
TGTGCCAGCAGCTACGGGACATCCGGGAATAATTCACCCCTCCACTTT
CASSYGTSGNNSPLHF
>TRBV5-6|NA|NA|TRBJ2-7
TGTGCCAGCAGCCCCCGGGTCAGGCAGGGGCCCTACGAGCAGTACTTC
CASSPRVRQGPYEQYF